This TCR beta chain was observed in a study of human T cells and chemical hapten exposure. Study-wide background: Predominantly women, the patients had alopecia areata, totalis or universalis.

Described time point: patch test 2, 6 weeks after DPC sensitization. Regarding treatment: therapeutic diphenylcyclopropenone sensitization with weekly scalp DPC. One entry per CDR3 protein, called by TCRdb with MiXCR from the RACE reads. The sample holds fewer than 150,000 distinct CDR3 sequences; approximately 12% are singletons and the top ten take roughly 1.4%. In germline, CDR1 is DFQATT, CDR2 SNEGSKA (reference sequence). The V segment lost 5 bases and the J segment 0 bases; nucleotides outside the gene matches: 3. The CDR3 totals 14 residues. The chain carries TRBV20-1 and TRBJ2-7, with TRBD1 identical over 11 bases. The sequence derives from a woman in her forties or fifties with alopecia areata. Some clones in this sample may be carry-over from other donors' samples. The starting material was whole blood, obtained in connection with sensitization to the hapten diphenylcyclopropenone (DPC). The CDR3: CSAPGQGASYEQYF. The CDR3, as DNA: TGCAGTGCTCCTGGACAGGGGGCCTCCTACGAGCAGTACTTC.